Listed below are T cell receptor beta chains from one sample, sequenced in a study of cytomegalovirus exposure and HLA in healthy donors. Clones were sequenced by immunoSEQ multiplex PCR, and TCRdb holds only the in-frame ones, with some missing. The sample records 100,000 or so clones, about 90% being singletons. The sample was PBMCs. The receptor source for this set is a man aged 18 to 29 in good health and CMV-seropositive. Both conserved end residues are part of each CDR3. D genes are given only for firm matches. Size is omitted from some rows. Given values are once, few, many or a class for expanded clones.

d_gene: NA; j_gene: TRBJ1-5; v_gene: TRBV10-3; abundance: NA; CDR3aa: CAISEQNQPQHF; CDR3nt: TGTGCCATCAGTGAGCAGAATCAGCCCCAGCATTTT
d_gene: TRBD2; j_gene: TRBJ2-1; v_gene: TRBV28; abundance: NA; CDR3aa: CASILRLAGAYNEQFF; CDR3nt: TGTGCCAGCATTCTTAGACTAGCGGGAGCCTACAATGAGCAGTTCTTC
d_gene: TRBD2; j_gene: TRBJ2-1; v_gene: TRBV9; abundance: once; CDR3aa: CASSPRTSGEGNEQFF; CDR3nt: TGTGCCAGCAGCCCCCGGACTAGCGGGGAAGGTAATGAGCAGTTCTTC
d_gene: NA; j_gene: TRBJ1-3; v_gene: TRBV29-1; abundance: NA; CDR3aa: CSVEDRTISGNTIYF; CDR3nt: TGCAGCGTTGAAGATAGAACGATCTCTGGAAACACCATATATTTT
d_gene: TRBD1; j_gene: TRBJ2-3; v_gene: TRBV7-2; abundance: NA; CDR3aa: CASSSGQGGSTDTQYF; CDR3nt: TGTGCCAGCAGCTCCGGACAGGGGGGAAGCACAGATACGCAGTATTTT
d_gene: TRBD2; j_gene: TRBJ2-5; v_gene: TRBV7-2; abundance: NA; CDR3aa: CASSWTSESGETQYF; CDR3nt: TGTGCCAGCAGCTGGACTAGCGAGTCGGGAGAGACCCAGTACTTC
d_gene: TRBD2; j_gene: TRBJ2-1; v_gene: TRBV7-2; abundance: NA; CDR3aa: CASSFRPGGIYNEQFF; CDR3nt: TGTGCCAGCAGTTTTAGACCGGGGGGGATATACAATGAGCAGTTCTTC
d_gene: NA; j_gene: TRBJ2-1; v_gene: TRBV6-5; abundance: NA; CDR3aa: CASSGQYNEQFF; CDR3nt: TGTGCCAGCAGTGGACAGTACAATGAGCAGTTCTTC
d_gene: NA; j_gene: TRBJ2-7; v_gene: TRBV28; abundance: NA; CDR3aa: CASSLFGQLPYEQYF; CDR3nt: TGTGCCAGCAGTTTATTTGGGCAGTTACCCTACGAGCAGTACTTC
d_gene: NA; j_gene: TRBJ2-1; v_gene: TRBV9; abundance: NA; CDR3aa: CASSVGVSNEQFF; CDR3nt: TGTGCCAGCAGCGTCGGGGTTAGCAATGAGCAGTTCTTC
d_gene: TRBD2; j_gene: TRBJ2-1; v_gene: TRBV15; abundance: NA; CDR3aa: CATSRVGSGGAANEQFF; CDR3nt: TGTGCCACCAGCAGAGTTGGTAGCGGGGGGGCTGCCAATGAGCAGTTCTTC
d_gene: NA; j_gene: TRBJ1-4; v_gene: TRBV15; abundance: NA; CDR3aa: CATSRPAGATNEKLFF; CDR3nt: TGTGCCACCAGCAGACCAGCGGGGGCCACTAATGAAAAACTGTTTTTT
d_gene: TRBD1; j_gene: TRBJ1-5; v_gene: TRBV19; abundance: few; CDR3aa: CASSSGTGVYQPQHF; CDR3nt: TGTGCCAGTAGTAGCGGGACAGGGGTTTATCAGCCCCAGCATTTT
d_gene: TRBD1; j_gene: TRBJ1-4; v_gene: TRBV25-1; abundance: NA; CDR3aa: CASSETGAANEKLFF; CDR3nt: TGTGCCAGCAGTGAAACAGGGGCGGCTAATGAAAAACTGTTTTTT
d_gene: NA; j_gene: TRBJ2-7; v_gene: TRBV11-3; abundance: NA; CDR3aa: CASSLGQGSTYEQYF; CDR3nt: TGTGCCAGCAGCTTAGGGCAGGGCTCCACCTACGAGCAGTACTTC
d_gene: NA; j_gene: TRBJ2-1; v_gene: TRBV28; abundance: NA; CDR3aa: CASSLEALEQFF; CDR3nt: TGTGCCAGCAGTTTGGAGGCGCTAGAGCAGTTCTTC
d_gene: NA; j_gene: TRBJ2-7; v_gene: TRBV28; abundance: NA; CDR3aa: CASSSGQIYYEQYF; CDR3nt: TGTGCCAGCAGTTCAGGACAGATATACTACGAGCAGTACTTC
d_gene: TRBD1; j_gene: TRBJ2-7; v_gene: TRBV27; abundance: NA; CDR3aa: CASRPGQGSYEQYF; CDR3nt: TGTGCCAGCAGGCCCGGACAGGGTTCCTACGAGCAGTACTTC
d_gene: TRBD1; j_gene: TRBJ2-1; v_gene: TRBV7-3; abundance: once; CDR3aa: CASSLEDRGFDEQFF; CDR3nt: TGTGCCAGCAGCCTAGAGGACAGGGGGTTCGATGAGCAGTTCTTC
d_gene: NA; j_gene: TRBJ2-1; v_gene: TRBV29-1; abundance: NA; CDR3aa: CSVEERHTYNEQFF; CDR3nt: TGCAGCGTTGAAGAGCGACATACATACAATGAGCAGTTCTTC
d_gene: TRBD2; j_gene: TRBJ2-3; v_gene: TRBV10-2; abundance: NA; CDR3aa: CASSELAGDGDTQYF; CDR3nt: TGCGCCAGCAGTGAACTAGCGGGAGATGGTGATACGCAGTATTTT
d_gene: TRBD1; j_gene: TRBJ2-1; v_gene: TRBV18; abundance: NA; CDR3aa: CASSLDRGGHEQFF; CDR3nt: TGTGCCAGCTCGCTGGACAGGGGAGGTCATGAGCAGTTCTTC
d_gene: NA; j_gene: TRBJ2-7; v_gene: TRBV19; abundance: few; CDR3aa: CASSAAGQSDYEQYF; CDR3nt: TGTGCCAGTAGTGCCGCGGGACAGTCGGACTACGAGCAGTACTTC
d_gene: TRBD1; j_gene: TRBJ1-1; v_gene: TRBV28; abundance: NA; CDR3aa: CASSATGTGGTEAFF; CDR3nt: TGTGCCAGCAGTGCGACCGGGACAGGGGGAACTGAAGCTTTCTTT
d_gene: NA; j_gene: TRBJ1-5; v_gene: TRBV25-1; abundance: NA; CDR3aa: CASKHQHF; CDR3nt: TGTGCCAGCAAGCACCAGCATTTT
d_gene: NA; j_gene: TRBJ2-4; v_gene: TRBV15; abundance: NA; CDR3aa: CATSRDLGSLLTKNIQYF; CDR3nt: TGTGCCACCAGCAGAGATTTGGGCAGCCTCCTAACCAAAAACATTCAGTACTTC
d_gene: NA; j_gene: TRBJ2-2; v_gene: TRBV7-9; abundance: few; CDR3aa: CASSLGAGELFF; CDR3nt: TGTGCCAGCAGCCTCGGGGCCGGGGAGCTGTTTTTT
d_gene: NA; j_gene: TRBJ2-2; v_gene: TRBV7-9; abundance: NA; CDR3aa: CASSGGSQNTGELFF; CDR3nt: TGTGCCAGCAGCGGTGGTAGCCAGAACACCGGGGAGCTGTTTTTT
d_gene: TRBD1; j_gene: TRBJ2-7; v_gene: TRBV14; abundance: NA; CDR3aa: CASSHWTGGRREQYF; CDR3nt: TGTGCCAGCAGCCACTGGACAGGGGGGCGGCGCGAGCAGTACTTC
d_gene: TRBD1; j_gene: TRBJ2-2; v_gene: TRBV7-6; abundance: NA; CDR3aa: CASSLRQGDTGELFF; CDR3nt: TGTGCCAGCAGCTTACGTCAGGGGGACACCGGGGAGCTGTTTTTT
d_gene: NA; j_gene: TRBJ2-3; v_gene: TRBV5-1; abundance: once; CDR3aa: CASSPEGARTDTQYF; CDR3nt: TGCGCCAGCAGCCCGGAGGGGGCGCGCACAGATACGCAGTATTTT
d_gene: NA; j_gene: TRBJ1-3; v_gene: TRBV5-1; abundance: NA; CDR3aa: CASSFTGNTIYF; CDR3nt: TGCGCCAGCAGCTTCACTGGAAACACCATATATTTT
d_gene: NA; j_gene: TRBJ1-1; v_gene: TRBV2; abundance: NA; CDR3aa: CASIAGANTEAFF; CDR3nt: TGTGCCAGCATCGCAGGGGCGAACACTGAAGCTTTCTTT
d_gene: NA; j_gene: TRBJ2-5; v_gene: TRBV28; abundance: NA; CDR3aa: CASIEGVRETQYF; CDR3nt: TGTGCCAGCATTGAGGGGGTTCGTGAGACCCAGTACTTC
d_gene: NA; j_gene: TRBJ2-3; v_gene: TRBV28; abundance: NA; CDR3aa: CASSGYRASTDTQYF; CDR3nt: TGTGCCAGCAGTGGATACAGGGCTAGCACAGATACGCAGTATTTT
d_gene: TRBD2; j_gene: TRBJ2-3; v_gene: TRBV4-3; abundance: NA; CDR3aa: CASSPETSGATSTDTQYF; CDR3nt: TGCGCCAGCAGCCCCGAGACTAGCGGGGCTACTAGCACAGATACGCAGTATTTT
d_gene: NA; j_gene: TRBJ2-3; v_gene: TRBV11-2; abundance: NA; CDR3aa: CASSLSGWGRGSTDTQYF; CDR3nt: TGTGCCAGCAGCTTATCTGGGTGGGGCCGGGGGAGCACAGATACGCAGTATTTT
d_gene: NA; j_gene: TRBJ2-3; v_gene: TRBV7-3; abundance: once; CDR3aa: CASSSGTDTQYF; CDR3nt: TGTGCCAGCAGCTCTGGCACAGATACGCAGTATTTT
d_gene: NA; j_gene: TRBJ2-7; v_gene: TRBV5-6; abundance: NA; CDR3aa: CASSLVPEGEQYF; CDR3nt: TGTGCCAGCAGCTTGGTCCCGGAGGGCGAGCAGTACTTC
d_gene: TRBD1; j_gene: TRBJ1-4; v_gene: TRBV7-2; abundance: NA; CDR3aa: CASSLVFSGTGLEKLFF; CDR3nt: TGTGCCAGCAGCTTAGTATTTTCTGGGACAGGGCTTGAAAAACTGTTTTTT
d_gene: TRBD2; j_gene: TRBJ2-5; v_gene: TRBV7-9; abundance: NA; CDR3aa: CASSREGLAGETQYF; CDR3nt: TGTGCCAGCAGCCGAGAAGGACTAGCGGGAGAGACCCAGTACTTC
d_gene: NA; j_gene: TRBJ2-5; v_gene: TRBV6-5; abundance: NA; CDR3aa: CASSLDISEGETQYF; CDR3nt: TGTGCCAGCAGTTTGGATATCTCCGAGGGAGAGACCCAGTACTTC
d_gene: TRBD2; j_gene: TRBJ2-7; v_gene: TRBV7-9; abundance: NA; CDR3aa: CASSLAHGGEIDEQYF; CDR3nt: TGTGCCAGCAGCTTAGCCCACGGGGGGGAGATTGACGAGCAGTACTTC
d_gene: NA; j_gene: TRBJ2-5; v_gene: TRBV2; abundance: NA; CDR3aa: CASSEWGRQETQYF; CDR3nt: TGTGCCAGCAGTGAATGGGGCAGGCAAGAGACCCAGTACTTC
d_gene: NA; j_gene: TRBJ2-5; v_gene: TRBV5-1; abundance: NA; CDR3aa: CASSRDRGETQYF; CDR3nt: TGCGCCAGCAGCCGAGACAGAGGAGAGACCCAGTACTTC
d_gene: NA; j_gene: TRBJ2-3; v_gene: TRBV7-2; abundance: NA; CDR3aa: CASSAPGSLQDTQYF; CDR3nt: TGTGCCAGCAGCGCCCCCGGGAGTCTACAAGATACGCAGTATTTT